The T cell receptor (beta chain) described here comes from a study of blood T cell repertoires in COVID-19. Study context: There were acute and convalescent COVID-19 samples, and they came from the United States, Italy and Spain. T cells, B-cell-depleted T cells, or PBMCs provided the cDNA or gDNA that served as material.

Generated by immunoSEQ multiplex PCR, the TCRdb table keeps only in-frame clones and is missing some. The sample holds some 270,000 clones, 85% to 95% seen once. The CDR3 runs 12 residues. The V and J ends lost 2 bases and 10 bases respectively, with 6 bases between them. Per the germline V gene, CDR1 is SGHAT and CDR2 is FQNNGV. Ages ranged from roughly 18 to 100 years, with residence in approximately 25 US areas. The chain has TRBV11-2 and TRBJ1-6; D is uncertain. Input material: PBMCs or T cells enriched from blood (not recorded which). The sequence derives from a man aged 40-49 years who had been exposed to COVID-19. CDR3 nucleotide sequence: TGTGCCAGCAGCTTACTAAGCTCACCCCTCCACTTT. Its translation is CASSLLSSPLHF.